This entry lists 31 T cell receptor beta chains sequenced from one sample in a study of cytomegalovirus exposure and HLA in healthy donors (dated by TCRdb to the late 2010s). Library construction relied on the immunoSEQ multiplex PCR assay. The multiplex PCR relied on a mix of 60 forward primers for TCR Vbeta segments and 13 reverse primers for TCR Jbeta segments. Sourced from immuneACCESS, this table was stored by TCRdb with only in-frame sequences that have V and J called. A share of the clones is absent; for the studies checked, an unresolved V gene accounts for under half, and the remainder has no known explanation. The sample includes some 100,000 clones, with roughly 76% observed a single time. The leading ten clones occupy about 4.3% of the sample. Input material: PBMCs. These receptors were collected from a man aged 35 to 55 in good health and CMV-seronegative.

The chain carries TRBV6-5 and TRBJ1-6; D call uncertain. V was shortened by 7 bases and J by 9 bases, with 7 bases between the two germline ends. The CDR3 consists of 11 residues. Germline V gene lookup returns CDR1 MNHEY and CDR2 SVGAGI. CDR3 coding DNA: TGTGCCAGCACCAGTGGTTCACCCCTCCACTTT. This codes for CASTSGSPLHF.

This rearrangement joins TRBV6-5 to TRBJ2-2; the match to TRBD1 covers 8 bases. Germline values: CDR1 MNHEY, CDR2 SVGAGI. The V gene end was trimmed by 6 bases and the J gene end by 2 bases; junction bases not matched to a gene: 5. CDR3 length equals 15 residues. The DNA of the CDR3 is TGTGCCAGCAGCGCGGGACAGGACAACACCGGGGAGCTGTTTTTT. The encoded protein is CASSAGQDNTGELFF.

V and J are TRBV2 and TRBJ2-2; D possibly corresponds to TRBD1 (5 bases). Trimming removed 1 base from V and 6 bases from J, with 15 bases in between. Looked up from germline, CDR1 is SNHLY and CDR2 is FYNNEI. The CDR3 totals 16 residues. CDR3 protein: CASSEEGWGRPGELFF. DNA for the CDR3: TGTGCCAGCAGTGAAGAGGGGTGGGGCCGGCCCGGGGAGCTGTTTTTT.

The chain employs TRBV29-1 and TRBJ1-3; the D gene is possibly TRBD1 (5 bases). The CDR3 totals 13 residues. The germline gives CDR1 SQVTM, CDR2 ANQGSEA. Trimming took off 5 bases at V and 3 bases at J, with 11 bases between the two ends. CDR3 amino acids: CSVFRVGGNTIYF. In DNA form, the CDR3 reads TGCAGCGTTTTCAGGGTGGGTGGAAACACCATATATTTT.

The gene calls are TRBV9 and TRBJ2-2, with a weak D call TRBD2 (6 bases). Trimming stripped 3 bases from V and 6 bases from J, with 18 bases between. This CDR3 is 16 amino acids long. CDR1 is SGDLS and CDR2 is YYNGEE in the germline V gene. CDR3 amino acids: CASSAYHSRGAGELFF. The CDR3 DNA reads as TGTGCCAGCAGCGCGTACCACTCGCGGGGTGCCGGGGAGCTGTTTTTT.

This rearrangement joins TRBV5-1 to TRBJ2-6; no definite D call. CDR3 length equals 14 residues. Deletions cut 4 bases from V and 0 bases from J, with 5 bases between. Germline V gives CDR1 SGHRS, CDR2 YFSETQ. CDR3 sequence (DNA): TGCGCCAGCAGCCTAAGCTCTGGGGCCAACGTCCTGACTTTC. Translation: CASSLSSGANVLTF.

Only a few counts were recorded for this clone. The chain couples TRBV7-9 to TRBJ2-3; 9 bases align to TRBD2. From germline, CDR1 is SEHNR and CDR2 FQNEAQ (reference sequence). The CDR3 totals 15 residues. The ends lost 6 bases at V and 0 bases at J; junction bases unmatched: 4. CDR3 DNA: TGTGCCAGCAGTTTTACTAGCGGGAGCACAGATACGCAGTATTTT. Protein sequence: CASSFTSGSTDTQYF.

The genes are TRBV5-1 and TRBJ1-2; 9 nucleotides agree with TRBD1. The germline gives CDR1 SGHRS, CDR2 YFSETQ. The CDR3 length is 13 residues. The V gene end was trimmed by 0 bases and the J gene end by 6 bases; junction bases not matched to a gene: 0. CDR3 nucleotides: TGCGCCAGCAGCTTGGGACAGGGGGATGGCTACACCTTC. Its protein is CASSLGQGDGYTF.

This rearrangement joins TRBV5-8 to TRBJ1-2; no clear D. The length of the CDR3 is 15 residues. Germline CDR1 reads SGHTS; CDR2 reads YDEGEE. V was trimmed by 1 base and J by 5 bases, leaving 15 bases between them. Here the CDR3 DNA reads TGTGCCAGCAGCTTGCCCCCCCGAGGGTTGTATGGCTACACCTTC. Translation gives CASSLPPRGLYGYTF.

The V gene is TRBV6-1, the J gene TRBJ2-7, with 10 positions matching TRBD1. Germline lookup yields CDR1 MNHNS and CDR2 SASEGT. This CDR3 is 14 amino acids long. Trimming took 7 bases from V and 4 from J; bases not matched to a gene: 7. The CDR3 is CASIMTGGGYEQYF. The CDR3 DNA is TGTGCCAGCATCATGACAGGGGGCGGGTACGAGCAGTACTTC.

This clone was recorded a few times. The V and J genes are TRBV9 and TRBJ1-2, with D possibly matching TRBD1 (6 bases). CDR1 and CDR2 from the germline V gene are SGDLS and YYNGEE. V lost 1 base and J lost 7, with 23 bases in between. This CDR3 is built from 17 residues. In DNA form, the CDR3 reads TGTGCCAGCAGCGTATACAGGACAGCCCAGCAACTAGGTGGCTACACCTTC. Amino acid sequence: CASSVYRTAQQLGGYTF.

The gene calls are TRBV18 and TRBJ2-7, with a tentative D call TRBD1 (6 bases). Germline V gene sequence: CDR1 KGHSH, CDR2 LQKENI. The V and J ends lost 4 bases and 3 bases respectively, with 10 bases between them. The CDR3 loop spans 13 amino acids. The CDR3 loop is CASSQEGHYEQYV. CDR3 nucleotide sequence: TGTGCCAGCTCACAAGAGGGACACTACGAGCAGTACGTC.

This chain links TRBV4-1 with TRBJ1-2; 9 bases match TRBD1. The junction had 12 bases not matched to a gene; V was cut back by 4 bases and J by 3 bases. Germline V gene sequence: CDR1 MGHRA, CDR2 YSYEKL. The CDR3 totals 17 residues. For the CDR3, the DNA is TGCGCCAGCAGCCGAGGACAGGGGCCCCTCGCAGACTATGGCTACACCTTC. It is translated as CASSRGQGPLADYGYTF.

This rearrangement joins TRBV10-2 to TRBJ2-7, with a possible D match to TRBD2 (6 bases). With 6 bases removed from V and 6 bases from J, the gap between germline ends came to 18 bases. This CDR3 is 14 amino acids long. Germline V gene sequence: CDR1 WSHSY, CDR2 SAAADI. CDR3 residues: CASSSPGEVGEQYF. The CDR3 DNA is TGCGCCAGCAGCTCCCCCGGGGAGGTGGGCGAGCAGTACTTC.

The CDR3 reads CASLGGRGAIANTGELFF. DNA for the CDR3: TGTGCCAGCCTGGGAGGGCGGGGGGCTATCGCGAACACCGGGGAGCTGTTTTTT. V gene TRBV19 combines with J gene TRBJ2-2, with 8 bases identical to TRBD2. The CDR3 consists of 18 residues. Germline V gene lookup returns CDR1 LNHDA and CDR2 SQIVND (reference sequence). With V trimmed by 9 bases and J by 0 bases, 15 bases remained unmatched.

The rearrangement uses TRBV21-1 and TRBJ1-2; the table names TRBD1, a call not compared with the DNA. TRBV21-1 is a pseudogene. CDR3 length: 18 residues. CDR3 in DNA: TGTGCCAGCAGCAAAGTTTGGCAGGGAACGCTACAAGGCTATGGCTACACCTTC. Its protein is CASSKVWQGTLQGYGYTF.

The J gene is TRBJ2-3, the V gene TRBV5-5, with 10 bases that match TRBD2. The trim removed 2 bases at V and 1 base at J, leaving 10 bases unmatched. CDR1 and CDR2 (germline): SGHKS, YYEKEE (reference sequence). The CDR3 totals 18 residues. The CDR3 DNA reads TGTGCCAGCAGCTTTCGACTAGCGGGCCCTCAGGGCACAGATACGCAGTATTTT. Its protein product is CASSFRLAGPQGTDTQYF.

V is TRBV4-3 and J is TRBJ2-6; a possible D gene is TRBD1 (6 bases). With 0 bases removed from V and 0 bases from J, the gap between germline ends came to 18 bases. The CDR3 is made up of 20 amino acids. CDR1 LGHNA and CDR2 YSLEER come from the germline V gene. The CDR3, as DNA: TGCGCCAGCAGCCAAGATCGGACAGTCTCGGGTTACTCTGGGGCCAACGTCCTGACTTTC. Translated: CASSQDRTVSGYSGANVLTF.

The CDR3 DNA is TGTGCCAGCAGCTTAACTAACCAGGGATTTGCCGAGCAGTACTTC. The encoded protein is CASSLTNQGFAEQYF. V gene TRBV7-9 combines with J gene TRBJ2-7; D possibly corresponds to TRBD1 (5 bases). V lost 2 bases and J lost 6, with 17 bases in between. The CDR3 runs 15 residues. CDR1 and CDR2 (germline): SEHNR, FQNEAQ (reference sequence). The full variable domain, completed using reference TRBV7-9 and TRBJ2-7, is DTGVSQNPRHKITKRGQNVTFRCDPISEHNRLYWYRQTLGQGPEFLTYFQNEAQLEKSRLLSDRFSAERPKGSFSTLEIQRTEQGDSAMYLCASSLTNQGFAEQYFGPGTRLTVT.

This clone was detected only once. At one end, the junction sequence differs from germline, possibly due to a read error. J is TRBJ2-1 and V is TRBV7-9; 12 nucleotides match TRBD2. Germline values: CDR1 SEHNR, CDR2 FQNEAQ (reference sequence). The CDR3 is made up of 14 amino acids. For the CDR3, the DNA is TGTGCCAGCAGCCTAGCGGGGGGGCGCAATGAGCAGTTCTTC. Translation gives CASSLAGGRNEQFF.

This chain connects TRBV7-2 to TRBJ2-4; the match to TRBD2 covers 10 bases. The CDR3 totals 14 residues. J was trimmed by 4 bases and V by 5 bases; bases with no gene match: 2. Germline V CDR1 and CDR2: SGHTA, FQGNSA. The CDR3 nucleotides read TGTGCCAGCAGCCCGGGACTAGCGAAAAACATTCAGTACTTC. This translates into CASSPGLAKNIQYF. Full variable domain (rest looked up from reference TRBV7-2 and TRBJ2-4): GAGVSQSPSNKVTEKGKDVELRCDPISGHTALYWYRQSLGQGLEFLIYFQGNSAPDKSGLPSDRFSAERTGGSVSTLTIQRTQQEDSAVYLCASSPGLAKNIQYFGAGTRLSVL.

The chain couples TRBV4-1 to TRBJ2-5, with TRBD2 identical over 14 bases. The V gene's germline CDR1 is MGHRA and CDR2 YSYEKL. Losses at the gene ends were 5 bases for V and 5 bases for J; bases not matched to a gene: 4. The CDR3 is made up of 15 amino acids. CDR3 DNA: TGCGCCAGCAGCGTGGGACTAGCGGGGGTTGAGACCCAGTACTTC. The encoded protein is CASSVGLAGVETQYF.

The chain joins TRBV28 to TRBJ2-5; TRBD2 agrees at 9 bases. CDR3 size: 18 residues. Germline CDR1 MDHEN, CDR2 SYDVKM. V was clipped by 2 bases and J by 1 base; unmatched bases: 11. The CDR3 spells CASSLQKRGGGAQETQYF. The CDR3 DNA reads TGTGCCAGCAGTTTACAAAAGCGCGGCGGGGGGGCCCAAGAGACCCAGTACTTC.

The chain has TRBV19 and TRBJ2-1; 10 nucleotides align to TRBD1. The trim removed 5 bases at V and 6 bases at J, leaving 7 bases unmatched. The CDR3 is 15 amino acids. In germline, CDR1 is LNHDA, CDR2 SQIVND (reference sequence). The CDR3 is CASSVGDRGLNEQFF. The CDR3 nucleotides read TGTGCCAGTAGTGTCGGAGACAGGGGGCTCAATGAGCAGTTCTTC.

The chain has TRBV9 and TRBJ2-3, with D possibly matching TRBD2 (6 bases). CDR3 length: 15 amino acids. V was shortened by 0 bases and J by 2 bases, with 10 bases between the two germline ends. CDR1 is SGDLS and CDR2 is YYNGEE in the germline V gene. The CDR3 DNA sequence: TGTGCCAGCAGCGTAGGGGGGGTATACACAGATACGCAGTATTTT. Amino acid sequence: CASSVGGVYTDTQYF.

The chain combines TRBV7-2 with TRBJ2-3; maybe TRBD2 (6 bases). This CDR3 region has 18 residues. Germline V gives CDR1 SGHTA, CDR2 FQGNSA. Trimming stripped 2 bases from V and 4 bases from J, with 22 bases between. The CDR3 bases are TGTGCCAGCAGCTTATCCAAAGGGACTCTACCTCCCGCAGATACGCAGTATTTT. Translating gives CASSLSKGTLPPADTQYF.

This clone was observed a handful of times. The V and J genes are TRBV29-1 and TRBJ1-6; D not resolved. The CDR3 sequence is 12 residues long. V gave up 5 bases and J gave up 7 bases, with 9 bases separating them. Germline values: CDR1 SQVTM, CDR2 ANQGSEA. CDR3 region: CSVMGENSPLHF. In DNA form, the CDR3 reads TGCAGCGTTATGGGAGAGAATTCACCCCTCCACTTT.

The chain employs TRBV7-8 and TRBJ2-3, with D tentatively TRBD1 (5 bases). V lost 2 bases and J lost 8, with 11 bases in between. This CDR3 is 13 amino acids long. In germline, CDR1 is SGHVS, CDR2 FQNEAQ. CDR3: CASSLNSRGTQYF. Here the CDR3 DNA reads TGTGCCAGCAGCTTAAATTCTAGGGGTACGCAGTATTTT.

The chain recombines TRBV11-2 with TRBJ2-3; unclear D gene. Trimming took off 8 bases at V and 0 bases at J, with 12 bases between the two ends. The CDR3 consists of 14 residues. Germline V gives CDR1 SGHAT, CDR2 FQNNGV. CDR3 DNA sequence: TGTGCCAGCGCCCTCCTAACTAGCACAGATACGCAGTATTTT. Amino acids: CASALLTSTDTQYF. The full variable domain, with the rest looked up from reference TRBV11-2 and TRBJ2-3, is EAGVAQSPRYKIIEKRQSVAFWCNPISGHATLYWYQQILGQGPKLLIQFQNNGVVDDSQLPKDRFSAERLKGVDSTLKIQPAKLEDSAVYLCASALLTSTDTQYFGPGTRLTVL.

As concerns this clone: Sequence at one end of the junction differs from germline and may be a read error. The CDR3 sequence: CSSSLGDRVNYGYTF. The CDR3 nucleotides are TGTTCCAGCAGCTTAGGTGACAGGGTAAACTATGGCTACACCTTC. The chain employs TRBV7-9 and TRBJ1-2; 7 positions agree with TRBD1. Per the germline V gene, CDR1 is SEHNR and CDR2 is FQNEAQ (reference sequence). The CDR3 covers 15 residues.

This rearrangement joins TRBV2 to TRBJ1-3; D not resolved. The CDR3 has 16 residues. V lost 4 bases and J 0 bases, leaving 13 bases between the germline ends. Germline values: CDR1 SNHLY, CDR2 FYNNEI. CDR3 residues: CASSAGLGFSGNTIYF. The CDR3 nucleotides read TGTGCCAGCAGTGCCGGACTGGGGTTCTCTGGAAACACCATATATTTT.